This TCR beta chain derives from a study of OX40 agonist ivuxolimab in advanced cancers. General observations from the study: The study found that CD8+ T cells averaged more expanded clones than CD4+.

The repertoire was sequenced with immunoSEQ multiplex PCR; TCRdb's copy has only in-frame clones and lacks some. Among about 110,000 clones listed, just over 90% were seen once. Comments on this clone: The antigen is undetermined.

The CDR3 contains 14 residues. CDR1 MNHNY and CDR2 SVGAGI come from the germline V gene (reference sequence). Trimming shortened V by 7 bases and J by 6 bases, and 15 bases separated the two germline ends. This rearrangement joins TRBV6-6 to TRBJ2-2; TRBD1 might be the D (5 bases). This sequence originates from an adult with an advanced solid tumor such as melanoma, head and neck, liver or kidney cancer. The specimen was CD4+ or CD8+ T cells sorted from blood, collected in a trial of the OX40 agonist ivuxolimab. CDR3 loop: CASIHYQGAGELFF. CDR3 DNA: TGTGCCAGCATCCATTACCAAGGGGCCGGGGAGCTGTTTTTT.